The clone carrying this T cell receptor (beta chain) was detected a few times. Its target is not known. Generated by immunoSEQ multiplex PCR, the TCRdb table keeps only in-frame clones and is missing some. The top ten hold approximately 4% of the sample, which has some 130,000 clones, roughly 80% seen once. These data come from a study of T cell responses to AZD1222 COVID-19 vaccine. Findings and caveats of the study: Reportedly, close to half of spike-specific TCRs are directed against unmutated variant regions. A mostly white British donor set with more females was recruited, and clonal diversity was possibly underestimated. In all cases, repertoires were sampled only after the peak T cell response.

The CDR3 is 13 amino acids. Germline V gives CDR1 MDHEN, CDR2 SYDVKM. The V gene lost 7 bases and the J gene lost 11 bases, with 20 bases spanning the gap. The chain couples TRBV28 to TRBJ1-1; possible D gene TRBD1, 5 bases. The input for sequencing was peripheral blood, taken on day 0 of AZD1222 vaccination. The receptor was isolated from an adult in good health. Here the CDR3 reads CASISGGVPGAFF. CDR3 nucleotides: TGTGCCAGCATCTCAGGAGGGGTCCCAGGGGCTTTCTTT.